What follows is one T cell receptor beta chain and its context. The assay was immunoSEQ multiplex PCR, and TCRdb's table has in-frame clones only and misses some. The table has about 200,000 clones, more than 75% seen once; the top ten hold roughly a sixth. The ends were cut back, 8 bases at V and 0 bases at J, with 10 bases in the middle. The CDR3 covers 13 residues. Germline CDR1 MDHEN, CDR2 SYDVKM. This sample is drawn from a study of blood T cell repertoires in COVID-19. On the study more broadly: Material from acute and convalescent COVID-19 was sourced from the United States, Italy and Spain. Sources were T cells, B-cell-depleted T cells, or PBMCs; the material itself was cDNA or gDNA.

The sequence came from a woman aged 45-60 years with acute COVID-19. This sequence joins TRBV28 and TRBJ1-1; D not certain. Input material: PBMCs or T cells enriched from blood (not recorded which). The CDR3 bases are TGTGCCAGCGCACACAGCTTGAACACTGAAGCTTTCTTT. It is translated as CASAHSLNTEAFF.